This TCR beta chain comes out of a study of blood T cell repertoires in COVID-19. As for the study in general: Researchers got acute and convalescent COVID-19 samples from the United States, Italy and Spain.

TCRdb's table, derived via immunoSEQ multiplex PCR, lists solely in-frame clones and lacks some. The table includes some 190,000 clones, around 88% detected once. Trimming cost V 8 bases and J 4 bases, with 14 bases left between them. CDR3 length equals 13 residues. Germline V gene lookup returns CDR1 SNHLY and CDR2 FYNNEI. Study members were between roughly 18 and 89 years old and lived in 24 US regions. The rearrangement links TRBV2 to TRBJ1-1; D may be TRBD1 (5 bases). Source material: PBMCs or T cells enriched from blood (not recorded which). This clonotype originated in a man aged 35-49 years with acute COVID-19. CDR3 amino acids: CASSRGGGTEAFF. CDR3 in DNA: TGTGCCAGCTCCCGGGGGGGAGGCACTGAAGCTTTCTTT.